Only a few counts were recorded for the clone carrying this T cell receptor (beta chain). Its specificity is unknown. The data were taken from a study of Graves' ophthalmopathy and Graves' hyperthyroidism. Study-wide results and caveats: A roughly 80% specificity and 85% to 90% sensitivity were achieved by a 13-signature model that separated ophthalmopathy from stable hyperthyroidism.

CDR3 regions of TCR beta were amplified from RNA transcripts. Second-round multiplex PCR followed a first-round RT-PCR using HTBI primers. MiXCR, run by TCRdb on the multiplex PCR reads, gives a single entry per CDR3 protein. The sample includes around 400,000 distinct CDR3 sequences, roughly 21% of them seen just once. The stable label applied to hyperthyroidism with no ophthalmopathy within 18 months of follow-up. Out of about 9.3 ml of fresh peripheral blood, PBMCs were obtained. This CDR3 spans 15 amino acids. From germline, CDR1 is MNHNS and CDR2 SASEGT. V gave up 5 bases and J gave up 1 base; unmatched junction bases: 6.

This TCR came from a woman aged 18-30 years with stable Graves' hyperthyroidism. V is TRBV6-1 and J is TRBJ1-1, with 8 positions matching TRBD1. Sequencing was done on a sample of peripheral blood. The CDR3, as DNA: TGTGCCAGCAGTACCCGGGACAGGACGAACACTGAAGCTTTCTTT. Encoded protein: CASSTRDRTNTEAFF.